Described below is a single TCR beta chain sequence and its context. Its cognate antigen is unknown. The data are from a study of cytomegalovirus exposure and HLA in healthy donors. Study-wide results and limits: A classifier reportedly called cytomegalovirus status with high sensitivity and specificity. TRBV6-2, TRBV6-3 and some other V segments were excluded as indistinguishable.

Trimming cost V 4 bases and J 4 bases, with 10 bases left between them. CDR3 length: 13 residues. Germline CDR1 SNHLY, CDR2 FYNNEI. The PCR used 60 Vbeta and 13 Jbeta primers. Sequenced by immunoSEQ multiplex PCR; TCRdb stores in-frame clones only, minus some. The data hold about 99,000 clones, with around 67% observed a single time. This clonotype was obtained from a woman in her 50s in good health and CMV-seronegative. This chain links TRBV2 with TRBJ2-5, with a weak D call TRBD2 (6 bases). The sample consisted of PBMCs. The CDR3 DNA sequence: TGTGCCAGCAGTGGGGGACTGGGAGAGACCCAGTACTTC. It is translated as CASSGGLGETQYF.